Listed here is a single TCR beta chain. This entry comes from a study of cytomegalovirus exposure and HLA in healthy donors. Germline lookup yields CDR1 SGHKS and CDR2 YYEKEE (reference sequence). This CDR3 has 15 residues. V lost 5 bases, J lost 2 bases, and 8 bases stayed unmatched. Primers: 60 Vbeta forward and 13 Jbeta reverse. The data were produced by immunoSEQ multiplex PCR, yet TCRdb's version contains in-frame clones alone and is incomplete. Its clone listing holds 220,000 or so clones. The sequence came from a girl aged 2 to 9 in good health and CMV-seropositive. Sequenced sample: PBMCs. The V gene is TRBV5-5, the J gene TRBJ2-3; 7 nucleotides align to TRBD1. As DNA, the CDR3 is TGTGCCAGCAGGGGCCCGGGACAGTCCACAGATACGCAGTATTTT. Translated: CASRGPGQSTDTQYF.